There are a few counts of the clone carrying this TCR beta chain. This record comes from a study of technical replicates of blood from a handful of donors. Generated by immunoSEQ multiplex PCR, the TCRdb table keeps only in-frame clones and is missing some. The repertoire holds tens of thousands of clones, with roughly 94% as singletons. Input material: T cells isolated from PBMCs. The clonotype was recovered from a human donor in good health.

The CDR3, as DNA: TGTGCCAGCAGTGACTGGAACACCGGGGAGCTGTTTTTT. This codes for CASSDWNTGELFF. The rearrangement uses TRBV2 and TRBJ2-2; D is undetermined. Trimming pared 3 bases from V and 1 base from J, leaving 3 bases between. The CDR3 contains 13 residues. CDR1 SNHLY and CDR2 FYNNEI come from the germline V gene.